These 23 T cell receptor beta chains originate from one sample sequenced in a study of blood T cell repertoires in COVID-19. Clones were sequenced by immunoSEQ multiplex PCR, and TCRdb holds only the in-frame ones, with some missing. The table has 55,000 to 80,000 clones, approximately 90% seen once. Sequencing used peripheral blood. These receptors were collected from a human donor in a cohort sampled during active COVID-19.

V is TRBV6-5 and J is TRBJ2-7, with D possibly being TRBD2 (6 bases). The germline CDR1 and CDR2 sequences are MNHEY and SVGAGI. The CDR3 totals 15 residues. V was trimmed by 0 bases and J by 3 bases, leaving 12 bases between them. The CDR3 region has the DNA TGTGCCAGCAGTTACTCATCAGCCGGGAGCTACGAGCAGTACTTC. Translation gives CASSYSSAGSYEQYF.

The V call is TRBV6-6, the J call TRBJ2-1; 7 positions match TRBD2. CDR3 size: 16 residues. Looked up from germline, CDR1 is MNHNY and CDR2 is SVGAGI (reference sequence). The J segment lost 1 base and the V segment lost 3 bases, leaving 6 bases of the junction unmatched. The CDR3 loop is CASSYPGGISYNEQFF. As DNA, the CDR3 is TGTGCCAGCAGTTATCCCGGGGGGATTTCCTACAATGAGCAGTTCTTC.

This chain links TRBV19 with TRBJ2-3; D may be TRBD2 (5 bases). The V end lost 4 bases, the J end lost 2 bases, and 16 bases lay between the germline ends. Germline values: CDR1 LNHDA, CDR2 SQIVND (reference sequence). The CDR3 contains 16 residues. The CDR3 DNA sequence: TGTGCCAGTAGTACGCGAGCGGTGCCCCCCACAGATACGCAGTATTTT. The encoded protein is CASSTRAVPPTDTQYF.

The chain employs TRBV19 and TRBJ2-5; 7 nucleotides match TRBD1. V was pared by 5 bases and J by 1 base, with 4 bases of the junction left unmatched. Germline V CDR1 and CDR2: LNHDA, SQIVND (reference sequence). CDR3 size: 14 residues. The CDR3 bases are TGTGCCAGTAGTTCGCCAGGGGGCCAAGAGACCCAGTACTTC. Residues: CASSSPGGQETQYF.

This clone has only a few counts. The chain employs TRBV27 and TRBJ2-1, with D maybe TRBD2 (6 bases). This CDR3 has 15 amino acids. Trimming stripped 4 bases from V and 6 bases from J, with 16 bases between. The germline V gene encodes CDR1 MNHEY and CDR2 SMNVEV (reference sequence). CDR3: CASSSPGELRNEQFF. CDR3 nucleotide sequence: TGTGCCAGCAGTTCACCGGGGGAACTCCGCAATGAGCAGTTCTTC.

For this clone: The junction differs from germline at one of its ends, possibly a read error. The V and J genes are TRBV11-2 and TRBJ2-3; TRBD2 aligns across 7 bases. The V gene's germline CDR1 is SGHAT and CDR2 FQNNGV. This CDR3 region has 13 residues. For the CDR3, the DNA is TGTGCCAGCAGCATAGATAGCGGGTATACGCAGTATTTT. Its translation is CASSIDSGYTQYF.

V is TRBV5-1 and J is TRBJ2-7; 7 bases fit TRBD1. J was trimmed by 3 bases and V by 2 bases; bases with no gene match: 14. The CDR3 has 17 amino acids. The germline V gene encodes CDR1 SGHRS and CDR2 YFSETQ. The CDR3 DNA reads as TGCGCCAGCAGCTTTGCGTCGTGGCAGGGGGATTTCTACGAGCAGTACTTC. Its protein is CASSFASWQGDFYEQYF.

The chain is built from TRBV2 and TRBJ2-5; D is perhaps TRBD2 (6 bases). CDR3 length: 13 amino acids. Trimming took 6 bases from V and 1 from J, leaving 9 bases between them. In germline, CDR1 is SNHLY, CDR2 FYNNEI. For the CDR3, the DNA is TGTGCCAGCAGGGGGACTGCCCAAGAGACCCAGTACTTC. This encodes CASRGTAQETQYF. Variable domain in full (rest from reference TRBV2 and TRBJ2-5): EPEVTQTPSHQVTQMGQEVILRCVPISNHLYFYWYRQILGQKVEFLVSFYNNEISEKSEIFDDQFSVERPDGSNFTLKIRSTKLEDSAMYFCASRGTAQETQYFGPGTRLLVL.

Written as DNA, the CDR3 is TGTGCCAGCAGTATCCCGGGTGACTACGAGCAGTACTTC. The encoded protein is CASSIPGDYEQYF. J is TRBJ2-7 and V is TRBV5-4; D not resolved. V lost 5 bases, J lost 3 bases, and 12 bases lay in between. The CDR3 runs to 13 residues. The germline gives CDR1 SGHNT, CDR2 YYREEE (reference sequence).

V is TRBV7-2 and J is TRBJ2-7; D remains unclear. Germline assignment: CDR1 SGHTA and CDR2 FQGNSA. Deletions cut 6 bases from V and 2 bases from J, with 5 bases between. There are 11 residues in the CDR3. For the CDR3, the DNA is TGTGCCAGCAGTTCGGCCTACGAGCAGTACTTC. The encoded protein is CASSSAYEQYF.

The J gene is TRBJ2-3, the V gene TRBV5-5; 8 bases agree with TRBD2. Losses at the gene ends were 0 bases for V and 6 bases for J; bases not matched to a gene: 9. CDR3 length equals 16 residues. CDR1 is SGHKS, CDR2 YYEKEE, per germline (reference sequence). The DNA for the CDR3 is TGTGCCAGCAGCTTGGGGGCGGGAGGAGTGGGTGATACGCAGTATTTT. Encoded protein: CASSLGAGGVGDTQYF.

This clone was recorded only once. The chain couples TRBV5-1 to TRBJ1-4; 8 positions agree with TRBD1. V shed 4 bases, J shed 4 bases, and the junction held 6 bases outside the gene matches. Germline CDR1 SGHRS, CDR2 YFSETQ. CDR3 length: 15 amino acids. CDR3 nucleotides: TGCGCCAGCAGCCGGCCGGACAGGGATAATGAAAAACTGTTTTTT. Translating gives CASSRPDRDNEKLFF.

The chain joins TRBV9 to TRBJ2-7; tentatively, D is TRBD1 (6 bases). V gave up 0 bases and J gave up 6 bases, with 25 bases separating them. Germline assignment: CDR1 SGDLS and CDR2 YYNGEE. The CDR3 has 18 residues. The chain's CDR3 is CASSVGLLGRDTLGEQYF. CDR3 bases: TGTGCCAGCAGCGTAGGACTCCTCGGTCGGGACACTCTCGGCGAGCAGTACTTC.

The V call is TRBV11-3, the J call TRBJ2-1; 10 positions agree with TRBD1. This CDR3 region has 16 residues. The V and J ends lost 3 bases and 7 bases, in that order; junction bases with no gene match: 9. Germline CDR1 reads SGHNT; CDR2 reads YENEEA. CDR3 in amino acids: CASSFRGQGGGNEQFF. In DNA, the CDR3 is TGTGCCAGCAGCTTCCGCGGACAGGGGGGTGGGAATGAGCAGTTCTTC.

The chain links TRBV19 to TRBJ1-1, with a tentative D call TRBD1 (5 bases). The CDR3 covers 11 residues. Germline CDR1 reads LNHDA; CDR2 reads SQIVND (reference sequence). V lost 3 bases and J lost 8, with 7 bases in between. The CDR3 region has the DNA TGTGCCAGTAGTATCAGGGTAGAAGCTTTCTTT. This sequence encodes CASSIRVEAFF. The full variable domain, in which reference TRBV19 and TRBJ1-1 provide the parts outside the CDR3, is DGGITQSPKYLFRKEGQNVTLSCEQNLNHDAMYWYRQDPGQGLRLIYYSQIVNDFQKGDIAEGYSVSREKKESFPLTVTSAQKNPTAFYLCASSIRVEAFFGQGTRLTVV.

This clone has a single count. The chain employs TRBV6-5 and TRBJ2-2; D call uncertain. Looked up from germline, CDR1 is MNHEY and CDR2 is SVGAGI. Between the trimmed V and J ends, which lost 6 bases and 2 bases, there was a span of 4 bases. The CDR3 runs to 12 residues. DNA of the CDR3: TGTGCCAGCAGCAGAAACACCGGGGAGCTGTTTTTT. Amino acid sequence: CASSRNTGELFF.

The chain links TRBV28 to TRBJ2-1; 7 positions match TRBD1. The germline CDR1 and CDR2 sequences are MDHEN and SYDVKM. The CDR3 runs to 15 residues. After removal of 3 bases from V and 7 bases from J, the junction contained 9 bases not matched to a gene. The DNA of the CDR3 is TGTGCCAGCAGTTTCAGACAGGGCTTGGTGAATGAGCAGTTCTTC. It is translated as CASSFRQGLVNEQFF.

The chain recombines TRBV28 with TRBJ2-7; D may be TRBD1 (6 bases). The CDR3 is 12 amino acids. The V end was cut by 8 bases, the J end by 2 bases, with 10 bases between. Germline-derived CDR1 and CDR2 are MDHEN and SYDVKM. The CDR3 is CASGGYPYEQYF. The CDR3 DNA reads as TGTGCCAGCGGGGGCTACCCCTACGAGCAGTACTTC.

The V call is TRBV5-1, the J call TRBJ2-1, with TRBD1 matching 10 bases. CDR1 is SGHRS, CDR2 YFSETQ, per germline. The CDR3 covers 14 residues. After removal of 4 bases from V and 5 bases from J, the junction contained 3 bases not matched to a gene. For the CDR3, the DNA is TGCGCCAGCAGCCAGGGACAGGGGAACAATGAGCAGTTCTTC. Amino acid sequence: CASSQGQGNNEQFF.

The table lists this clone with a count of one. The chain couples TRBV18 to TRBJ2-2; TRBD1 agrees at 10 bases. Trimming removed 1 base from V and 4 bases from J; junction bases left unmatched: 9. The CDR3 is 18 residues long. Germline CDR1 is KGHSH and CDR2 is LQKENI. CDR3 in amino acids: CASSPLFIGTGATGELFF. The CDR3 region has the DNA TGTGCCAGCTCACCACTTTTCATCGGGACAGGGGCCACCGGGGAGCTGTTTTTT.

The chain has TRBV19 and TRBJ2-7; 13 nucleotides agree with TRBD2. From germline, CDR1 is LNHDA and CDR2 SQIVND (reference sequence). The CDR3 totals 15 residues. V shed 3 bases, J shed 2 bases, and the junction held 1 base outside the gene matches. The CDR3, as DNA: TGTGCCAGTAGTATGGGACTAGCGGGGACCTACGAGCAGTACTTC. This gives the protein CASSMGLAGTYEQYF.

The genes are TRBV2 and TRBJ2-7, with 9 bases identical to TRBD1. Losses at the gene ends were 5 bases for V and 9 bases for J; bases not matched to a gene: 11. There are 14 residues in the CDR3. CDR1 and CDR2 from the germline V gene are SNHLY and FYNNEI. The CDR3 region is CASSNYDRGFGQYF. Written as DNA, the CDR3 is TGTGCCAGCAGTAACTACGACAGGGGGTTCGGGCAGTACTTC. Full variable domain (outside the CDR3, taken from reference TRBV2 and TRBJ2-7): EPEVTQTPSHQVTQMGQEVILRCVPISNHLYFYWYRQILGQKVEFLVSFYNNEISEKSEIFDDQFSVERPDGSNFTLKIRSTKLEDSAMYFCASSNYDRGFGQYFGPGTRLTVT.

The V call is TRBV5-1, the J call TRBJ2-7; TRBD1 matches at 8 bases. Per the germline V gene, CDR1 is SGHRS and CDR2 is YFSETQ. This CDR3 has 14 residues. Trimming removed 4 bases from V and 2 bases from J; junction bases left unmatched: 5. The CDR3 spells CASSAGTGPYEQYF. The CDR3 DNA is TGCGCCAGCAGCGCCGGGACAGGCCCCTACGAGCAGTACTTC.